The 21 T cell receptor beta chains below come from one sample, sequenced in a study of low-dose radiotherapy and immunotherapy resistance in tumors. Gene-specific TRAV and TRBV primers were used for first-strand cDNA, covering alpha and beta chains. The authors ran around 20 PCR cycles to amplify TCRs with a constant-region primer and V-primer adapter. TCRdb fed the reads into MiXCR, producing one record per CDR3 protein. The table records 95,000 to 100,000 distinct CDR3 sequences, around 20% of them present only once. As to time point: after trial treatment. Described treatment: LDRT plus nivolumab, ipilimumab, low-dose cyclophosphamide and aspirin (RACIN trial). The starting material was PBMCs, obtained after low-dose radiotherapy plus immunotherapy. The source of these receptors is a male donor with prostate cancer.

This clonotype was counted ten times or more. The CDR3 protein is CSVRGPQNTEAFF. DNA of the CDR3: TGCAGCGTCCGGGGACCGCAGAACACTGAAGCTTTCTTT. The V call is TRBV29-1, the J call TRBJ1-1, with D possibly TRBD1 on 5 matching bases. Trimming removed 6 bases at V and 1 base at J, with 12 bases between. Germline loops: CDR1 SQVTM, CDR2 ANQGSEA. CDR3 size: 13 residues.

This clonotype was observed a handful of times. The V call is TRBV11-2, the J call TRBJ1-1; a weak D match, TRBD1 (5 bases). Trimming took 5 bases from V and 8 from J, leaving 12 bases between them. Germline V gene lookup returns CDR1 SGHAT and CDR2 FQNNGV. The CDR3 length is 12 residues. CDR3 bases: TGTGCCAGCAGCCCAAGCTGGACAGAAGCTTTCTTT. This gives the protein CASSPSWTEAFF.

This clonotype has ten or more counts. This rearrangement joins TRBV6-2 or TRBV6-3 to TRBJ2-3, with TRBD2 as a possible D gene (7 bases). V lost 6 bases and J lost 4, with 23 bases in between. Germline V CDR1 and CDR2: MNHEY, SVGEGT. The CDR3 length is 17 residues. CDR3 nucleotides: TGTGCCAGCAGAGCGACCCCGTGGGGAGGGGGGGCAGATACGCAGTATTTT. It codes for CASRATPWGGGADTQYF.

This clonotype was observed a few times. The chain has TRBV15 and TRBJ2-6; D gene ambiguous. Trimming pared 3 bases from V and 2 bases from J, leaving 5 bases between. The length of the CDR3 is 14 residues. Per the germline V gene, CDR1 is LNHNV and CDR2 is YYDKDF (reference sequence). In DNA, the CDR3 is TGTGCCACCAGCAGGGTTACTGGGGCCAACGTCCTGACTTTC. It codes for CATSRVTGANVLTF.

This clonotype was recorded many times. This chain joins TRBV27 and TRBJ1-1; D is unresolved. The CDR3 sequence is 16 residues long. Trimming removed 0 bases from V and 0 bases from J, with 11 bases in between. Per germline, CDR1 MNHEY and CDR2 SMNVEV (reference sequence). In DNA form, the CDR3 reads TGTGCCAGCAGTTTATCTGAGGGCGGAATGAACACTGAAGCTTTCTTT. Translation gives CASSLSEGGMNTEAFF.

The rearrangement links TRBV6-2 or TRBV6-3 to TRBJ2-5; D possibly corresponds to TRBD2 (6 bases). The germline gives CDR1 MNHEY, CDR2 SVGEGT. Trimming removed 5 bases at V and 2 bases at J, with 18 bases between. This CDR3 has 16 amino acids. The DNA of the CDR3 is TGTGCCAGCAGTACGCCCGGGGCCGGACTACAAGAGACCCAGTACTTC. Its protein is CASSTPGAGLQETQYF.

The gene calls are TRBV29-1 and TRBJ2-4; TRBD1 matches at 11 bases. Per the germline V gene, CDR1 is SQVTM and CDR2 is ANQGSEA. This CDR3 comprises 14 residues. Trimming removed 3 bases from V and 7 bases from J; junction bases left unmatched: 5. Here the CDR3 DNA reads TGCAGCGTTGAGGGGACAGGGGGAGGGAACATTCAGTACTTC. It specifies CSVEGTGGGNIQYF.

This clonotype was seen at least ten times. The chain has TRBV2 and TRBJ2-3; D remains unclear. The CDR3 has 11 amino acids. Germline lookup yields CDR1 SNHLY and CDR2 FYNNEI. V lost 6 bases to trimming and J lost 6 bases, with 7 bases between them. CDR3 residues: CASRAMDTQYF. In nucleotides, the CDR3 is TGTGCCAGCAGGGCGATGGATACGCAGTATTTT.

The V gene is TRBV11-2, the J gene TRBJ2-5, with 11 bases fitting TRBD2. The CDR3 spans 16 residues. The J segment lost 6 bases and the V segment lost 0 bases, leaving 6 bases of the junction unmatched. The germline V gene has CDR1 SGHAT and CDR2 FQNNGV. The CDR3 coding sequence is TGTGCCAGCAGCTTAGATTTAGCGGGGGGGCAAAAGACCCAGTACTTC. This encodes CASSLDLAGGQKTQYF.

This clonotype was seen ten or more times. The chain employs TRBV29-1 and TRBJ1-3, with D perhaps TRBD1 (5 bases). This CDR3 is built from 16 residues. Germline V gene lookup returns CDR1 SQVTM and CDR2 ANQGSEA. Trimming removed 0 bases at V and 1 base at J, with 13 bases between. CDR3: CSVEESGYGSGNTIYF. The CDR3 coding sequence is TGCAGCGTTGAAGAATCAGGGTATGGATCTGGAAACACCATATATTTT.

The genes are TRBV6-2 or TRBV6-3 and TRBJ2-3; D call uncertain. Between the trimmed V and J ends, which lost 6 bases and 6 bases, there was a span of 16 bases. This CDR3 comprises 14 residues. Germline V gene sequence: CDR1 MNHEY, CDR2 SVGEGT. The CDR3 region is CASSTKLAPDTQYF. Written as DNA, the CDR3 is TGTGCCAGCAGCACGAAACTGGCGCCCGATACGCAGTATTTT.

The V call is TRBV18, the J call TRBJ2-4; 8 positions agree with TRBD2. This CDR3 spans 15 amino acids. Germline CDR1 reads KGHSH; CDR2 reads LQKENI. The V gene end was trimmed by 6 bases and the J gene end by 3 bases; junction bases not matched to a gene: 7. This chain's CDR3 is CASSSGGTSKNIQYF. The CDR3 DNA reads TGTGCCAGCTCTTCCGGGGGGACTAGCAAAAACATTCAGTACTTC.

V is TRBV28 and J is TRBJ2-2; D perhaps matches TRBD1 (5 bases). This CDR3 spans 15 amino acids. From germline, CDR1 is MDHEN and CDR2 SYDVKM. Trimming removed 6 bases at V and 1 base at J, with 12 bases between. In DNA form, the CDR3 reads TGTGCCAGCAGAGTGGGGCAACGGAACACCGGGGAGCTGTTTTTT. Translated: CASRVGQRNTGELFF.

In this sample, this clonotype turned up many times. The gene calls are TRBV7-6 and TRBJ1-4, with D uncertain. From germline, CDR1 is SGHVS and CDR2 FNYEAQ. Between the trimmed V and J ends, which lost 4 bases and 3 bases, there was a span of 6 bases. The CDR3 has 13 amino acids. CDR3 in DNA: TGTGCCAGCAGCTCCAGAGCTAATGAAAAACTGTTTTTT. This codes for CASSSRANEKLFF.

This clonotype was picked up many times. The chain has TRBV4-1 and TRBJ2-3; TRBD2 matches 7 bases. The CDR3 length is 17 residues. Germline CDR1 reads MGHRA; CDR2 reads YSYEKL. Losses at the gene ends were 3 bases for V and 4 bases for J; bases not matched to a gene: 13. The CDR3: CASSHMGRGRGADTQYF. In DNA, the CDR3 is TGCGCCAGCAGCCATATGGGGAGGGGAAGAGGGGCAGATACGCAGTATTTT.

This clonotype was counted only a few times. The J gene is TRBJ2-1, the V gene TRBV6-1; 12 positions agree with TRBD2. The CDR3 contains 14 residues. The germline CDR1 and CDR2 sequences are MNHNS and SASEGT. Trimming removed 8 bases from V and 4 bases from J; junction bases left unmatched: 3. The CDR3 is CASLAGGPYNEQFF. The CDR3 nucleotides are TGTGCCAGCCTAGCGGGGGGGCCATACAATGAGCAGTTCTTC.

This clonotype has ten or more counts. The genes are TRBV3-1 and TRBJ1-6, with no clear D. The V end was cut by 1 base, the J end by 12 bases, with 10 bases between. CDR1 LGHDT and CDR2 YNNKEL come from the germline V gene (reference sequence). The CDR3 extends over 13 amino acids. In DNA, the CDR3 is TGTGCCAGCAGCCAAGGCCCTCCCGGACCCCTCCACTTT. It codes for CASSQGPPGPLHF.

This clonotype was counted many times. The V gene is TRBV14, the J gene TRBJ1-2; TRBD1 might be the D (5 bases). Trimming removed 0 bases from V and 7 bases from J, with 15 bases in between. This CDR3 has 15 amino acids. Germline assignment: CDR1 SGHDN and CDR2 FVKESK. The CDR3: CASSQDYLVGGGYTF. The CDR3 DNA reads TGTGCCAGCAGCCAAGACTACCTTGTTGGGGGTGGCTACACCTTC.

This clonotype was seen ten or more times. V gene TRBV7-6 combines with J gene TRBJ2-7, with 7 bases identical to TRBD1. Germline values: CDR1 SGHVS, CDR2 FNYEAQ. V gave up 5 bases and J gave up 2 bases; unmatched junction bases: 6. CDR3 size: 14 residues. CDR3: CASSLTGTAYEQYF. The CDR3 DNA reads TGTGCCAGCAGCCTAACCGGGACAGCCTACGAGCAGTACTTC.

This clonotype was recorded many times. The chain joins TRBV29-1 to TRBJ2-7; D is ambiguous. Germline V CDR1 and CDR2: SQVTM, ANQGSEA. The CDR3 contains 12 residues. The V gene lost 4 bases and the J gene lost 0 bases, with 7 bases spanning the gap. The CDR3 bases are TGCAGCGTTGCGGGTGCCTCCTACGAGCAGTACTTC. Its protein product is CSVAGASYEQYF.

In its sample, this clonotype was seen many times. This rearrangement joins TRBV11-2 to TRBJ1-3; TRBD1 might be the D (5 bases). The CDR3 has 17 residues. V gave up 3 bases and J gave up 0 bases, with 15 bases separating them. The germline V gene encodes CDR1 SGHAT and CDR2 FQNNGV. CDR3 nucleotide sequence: TGTGCCAGCAGCTTTTCTGGGGGAACCAGCTCTGGAAACACCATATATTTT. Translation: CASSFSGGTSSGNTIYF.